Described below is a single T cell receptor beta chain sequence and its context. The source of the sample is a study of sequential checkpoint blockade in melanoma. Treatment indicated: randomized to nivolumab then ipilimumab (arm A) or the reverse (arm B). Live CD3+CD8+ CD19− CD56− cells were sorted from PBMCs. Profiled with immunoSEQ multiplex PCR; TCRdb holds only in-frame clones, not every one. The sample lists 9,500 to 13,000 clones; around 73% were seen once. CDR1 and CDR2 from the germline V gene are PRHDT and FYEKMQ (reference sequence). The CDR3 has 16 amino acids. Unmatched junction bases numbered 9, after V lost 5 bases and J lost 0 bases.

The receptor was derived from a human donor with melanoma. The chain employs TRBV13 and TRBJ2-7, with 8 bases that match TRBD2. Sequenced here: CD8+ T cells sorted from blood (inferred from file names), sampled from a patient given nivolumab and ipilimumab in sequence. The CDR3 nucleotides read TGTGCCAGCAGCCACCGTGATAGCGGGAACTCCTACGAGCAGTACTTC. Translation: CASSHRDSGNSYEQYF. The full variable domain, with the rest looked up from reference TRBV13 and TRBJ2-7, is AAGVIQSPRHLIKEKRETATLKCYPIPRHDTVYWYQQGPGQDPQFLISFYEKMQSDKGSIPDRFSAQQFSDYHSELNMSSLELGDSALYFCASSHRDSGNSYEQYFGPGTRLTVT.